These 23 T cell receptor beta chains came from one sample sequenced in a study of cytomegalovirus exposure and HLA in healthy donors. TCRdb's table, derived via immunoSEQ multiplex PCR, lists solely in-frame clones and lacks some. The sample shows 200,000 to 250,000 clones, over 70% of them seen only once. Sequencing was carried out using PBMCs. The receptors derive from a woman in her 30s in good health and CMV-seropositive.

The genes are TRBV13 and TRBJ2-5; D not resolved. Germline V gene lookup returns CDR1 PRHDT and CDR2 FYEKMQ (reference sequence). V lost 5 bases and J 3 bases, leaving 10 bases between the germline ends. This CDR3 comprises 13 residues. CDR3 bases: TGTGCCAGCAGCCCCCCGGACGAAGAGACCCAGTACTTC. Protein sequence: CASSPPDEETQYF.

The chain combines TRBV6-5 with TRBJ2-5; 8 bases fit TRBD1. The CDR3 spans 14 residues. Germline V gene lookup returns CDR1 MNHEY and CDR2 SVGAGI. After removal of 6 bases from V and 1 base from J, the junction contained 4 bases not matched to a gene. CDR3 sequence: CASRNRGTQETQYF. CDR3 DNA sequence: TGTGCCAGCAGGAACAGGGGGACCCAAGAGACCCAGTACTTC.

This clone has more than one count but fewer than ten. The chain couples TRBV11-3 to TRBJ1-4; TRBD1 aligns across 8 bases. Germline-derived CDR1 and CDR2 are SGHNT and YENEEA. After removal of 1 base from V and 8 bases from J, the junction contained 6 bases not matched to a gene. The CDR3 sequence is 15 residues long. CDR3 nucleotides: TGTGCCAGCAGCTTAGCAGGGGGCATGACGGAAAAACTGTTTTTT. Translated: CASSLAGGMTEKLFF.

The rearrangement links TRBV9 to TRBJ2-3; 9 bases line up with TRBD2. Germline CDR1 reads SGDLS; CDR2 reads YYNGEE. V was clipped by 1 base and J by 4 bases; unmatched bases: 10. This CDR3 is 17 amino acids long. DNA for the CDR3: TGTGCCAGCAGCGTATCCGGACTAGCGAGTAGGGCAGATACGCAGTATTTT. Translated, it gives CASSVSGLASRADTQYF.

The CDR3 sequence: CASSLAGGREQYF. The CDR3 nucleotides read TGCGCCAGCAGTTTAGCGGGAGGACGCGAGCAGTACTTC. This chain joins TRBV4-1 and TRBJ2-7, with 10 bases lining up with TRBD2. Germline V gene sequence: CDR1 MGHRA, CDR2 YSYEKL. There are 13 residues in the CDR3. Trimming took 6 bases from V and 6 from J; bases not matched to a gene: 5.

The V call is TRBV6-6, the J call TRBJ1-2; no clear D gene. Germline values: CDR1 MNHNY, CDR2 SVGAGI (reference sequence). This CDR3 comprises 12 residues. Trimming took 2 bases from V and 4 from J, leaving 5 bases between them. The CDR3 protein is CASSYRLYGYTF. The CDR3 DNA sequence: TGTGCCAGCAGTTACCGGCTCTATGGCTACACCTTC.

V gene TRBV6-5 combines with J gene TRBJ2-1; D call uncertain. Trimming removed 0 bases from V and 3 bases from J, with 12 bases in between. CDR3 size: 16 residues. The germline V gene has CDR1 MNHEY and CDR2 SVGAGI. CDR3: CASSYSRNMGYNEQFF. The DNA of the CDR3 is TGTGCCAGCAGTTACTCAAGGAATATGGGCTACAATGAGCAGTTCTTC.

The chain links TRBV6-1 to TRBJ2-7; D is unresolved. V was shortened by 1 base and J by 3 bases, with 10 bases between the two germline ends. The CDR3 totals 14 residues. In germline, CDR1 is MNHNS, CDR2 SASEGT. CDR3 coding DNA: TGTGCCAGCAGTGAAGGTGGAAAGGGCTACGAGCAGTACTTC. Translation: CASSEGGKGYEQYF.

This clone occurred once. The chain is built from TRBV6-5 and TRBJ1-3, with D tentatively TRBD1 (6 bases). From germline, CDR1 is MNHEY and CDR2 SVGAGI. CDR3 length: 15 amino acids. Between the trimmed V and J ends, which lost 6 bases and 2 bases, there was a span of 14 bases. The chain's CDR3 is CASRGTWGAGNTIYF. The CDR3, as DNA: TGTGCCAGCAGAGGGACATGGGGAGCTGGAAACACCATATATTTT.

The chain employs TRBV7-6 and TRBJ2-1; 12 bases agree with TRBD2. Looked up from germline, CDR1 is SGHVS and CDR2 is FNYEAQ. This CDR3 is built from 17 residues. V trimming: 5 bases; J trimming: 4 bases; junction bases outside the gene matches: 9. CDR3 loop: CASSLHPGTSGYNEQFF. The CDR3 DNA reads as TGTGCCAGCAGCCTACATCCCGGGACTAGCGGGTACAATGAGCAGTTCTTC.

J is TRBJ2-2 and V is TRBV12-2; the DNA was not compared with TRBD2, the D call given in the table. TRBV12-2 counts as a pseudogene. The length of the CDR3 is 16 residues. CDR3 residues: CASRAPRLAVPGELFF. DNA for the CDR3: TGTGCAAGTCGCGCCCCACGGCTAGCGGTTCCCGGGGAGCTGTTTTTT.

The CDR3 reads CASSLPQGPEREQFF. CDR3 coding DNA: TGTGCCAGCAGCCTCCCACAGGGCCCCGAGCGGGAGCAGTTCTTC. V is TRBV7-9 and J is TRBJ2-1; perhaps TRBD1 as D (6 bases). This CDR3 has 15 residues. Trimming took off 5 bases at V and 10 bases at J, with 21 bases between the two ends. CDR1 and CDR2 (germline): SEHNR, FQNEAQ (reference sequence). Complete variable domain (other parts from reference TRBV7-9 and TRBJ2-1): DTGVSQNPRHKITKRGQNVTFRCDPISEHNRLYWYRQTLGQGPEFLTYFQNEAQLEKSRLLSDRFSAERPKGSFSTLEIQRTEQGDSAMYLCASSLPQGPEREQFFGPGTRLTVL.

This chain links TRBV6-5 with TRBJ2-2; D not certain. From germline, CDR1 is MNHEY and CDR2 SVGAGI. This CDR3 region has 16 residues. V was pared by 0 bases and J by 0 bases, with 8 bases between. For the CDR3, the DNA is TGTGCCAGCAGTTACTCTTACACTTCGAACACCGGGGAGCTGTTTTTT. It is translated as CASSYSYTSNTGELFF.

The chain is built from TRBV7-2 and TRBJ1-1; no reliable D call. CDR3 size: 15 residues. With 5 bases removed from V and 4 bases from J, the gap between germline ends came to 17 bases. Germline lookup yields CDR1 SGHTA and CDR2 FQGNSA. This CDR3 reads CASSPWLRSATEAFF. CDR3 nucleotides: TGTGCCAGCAGCCCTTGGCTCCGGTCGGCCACTGAAGCTTTCTTT.

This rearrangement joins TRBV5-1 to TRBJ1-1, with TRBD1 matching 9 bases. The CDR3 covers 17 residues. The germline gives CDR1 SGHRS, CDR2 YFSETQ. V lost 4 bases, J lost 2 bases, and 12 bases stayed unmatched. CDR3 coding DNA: TGCGCCAGCAGCAACTCACAGGGGGCGGACTTAAACACTGAAGCTTTCTTT. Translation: CASSNSQGADLNTEAFF.

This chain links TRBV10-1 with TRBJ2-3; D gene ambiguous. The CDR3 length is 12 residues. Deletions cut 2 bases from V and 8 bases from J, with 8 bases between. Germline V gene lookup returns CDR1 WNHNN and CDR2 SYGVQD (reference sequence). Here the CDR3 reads CASSEKLGTQYF. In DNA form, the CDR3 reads TGCGCCAGCAGTGAGAAGCTAGGTACGCAGTATTTT.

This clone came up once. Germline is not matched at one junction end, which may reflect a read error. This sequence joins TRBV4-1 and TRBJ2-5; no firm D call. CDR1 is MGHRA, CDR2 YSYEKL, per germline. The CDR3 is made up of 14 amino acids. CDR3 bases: TGCGTCAGCAGCCCCCGTCAAGGGCGGGAGACCCAGTACTTC. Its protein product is CVSSPRQGRETQYF.

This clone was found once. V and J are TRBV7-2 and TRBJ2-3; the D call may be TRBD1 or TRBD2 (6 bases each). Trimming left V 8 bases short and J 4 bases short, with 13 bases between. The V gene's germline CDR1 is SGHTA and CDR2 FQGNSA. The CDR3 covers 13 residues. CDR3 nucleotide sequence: TGTGCCAGCTTAAGGGGGAGGCCAGATACGCAGTATTTT. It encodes CASLRGRPDTQYF.

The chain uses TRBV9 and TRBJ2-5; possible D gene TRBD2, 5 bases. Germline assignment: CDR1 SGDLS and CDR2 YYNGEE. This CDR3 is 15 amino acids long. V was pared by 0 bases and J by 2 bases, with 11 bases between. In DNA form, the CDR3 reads TGTGCCAGCAGCGTAGAGGACCAGCGGCAAGAGACCCAGTACTTC. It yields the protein CASSVEDQRQETQYF.

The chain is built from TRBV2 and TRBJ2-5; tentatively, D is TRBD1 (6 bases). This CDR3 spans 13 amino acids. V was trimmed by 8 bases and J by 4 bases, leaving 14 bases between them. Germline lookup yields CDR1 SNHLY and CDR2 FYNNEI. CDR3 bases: TGTGCCAGCGAAGAGGGGGAGCGAGAGACCCAGTACTTC. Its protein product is CASEEGERETQYF.

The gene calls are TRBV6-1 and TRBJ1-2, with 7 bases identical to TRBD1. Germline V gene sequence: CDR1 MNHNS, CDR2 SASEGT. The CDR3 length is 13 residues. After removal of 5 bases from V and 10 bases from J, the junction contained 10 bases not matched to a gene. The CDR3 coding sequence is TGTGCCAGCAGTTCAAGACAGGGTACCGTCTACACCTTC. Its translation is CASSSRQGTVYTF.

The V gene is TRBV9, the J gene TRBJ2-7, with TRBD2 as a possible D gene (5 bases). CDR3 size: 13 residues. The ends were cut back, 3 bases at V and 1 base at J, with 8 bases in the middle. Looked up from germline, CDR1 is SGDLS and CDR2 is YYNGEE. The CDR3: CASSDPGSYEQYF. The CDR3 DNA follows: TGTGCCAGCAGCGACCCGGGGTCCTACGAGCAGTACTTC.

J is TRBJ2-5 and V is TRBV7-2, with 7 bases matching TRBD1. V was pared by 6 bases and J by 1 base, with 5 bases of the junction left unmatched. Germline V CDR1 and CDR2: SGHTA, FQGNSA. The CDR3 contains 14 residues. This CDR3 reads CASSLDRTQETQYF. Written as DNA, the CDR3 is TGTGCCAGCAGTTTGGACAGGACCCAAGAGACCCAGTACTTC.